These T cell receptor beta chains were read from a single sample in a study of cytomegalovirus exposure and HLA in healthy donors. Produced via immunoSEQ multiplex PCR; TCRdb's table is partial and in-frame only. This sample has about 140,000 clones, with 60% to 80% found just once. Sequenced input: PBMCs. The receptors come from a woman between 45 and 60 years old in good health and CMV-seronegative. CDR3s include the opening cysteine and the closing phenylalanine or tryptophan. D genes are given only for firm matches. Not every row has a clone size; where given, it reads once, few, many or a size class.

clone_size	j_call	v_call	d_call	cdr3_nt	cdr3_aa
.	TRBJ1-3	TRBV19	TRBD1	TGTGCCAGTAGTACGACAGGGTACTCTGGAAACACCATATATTTT	CASSTTGYSGNTIYF
.	TRBJ1-2	TRBV28	.	TGTGCCAGCCGCAGGGGCAGTAACTATGGCTACACCTTC	CASRRGSNYGYTF
.	TRBJ2-2	TRBV10-3	.	TGTGCCATCAGTGTAACCGGGACACCTGACACCGGGGAGCTGTTTTTT	CAISVTGTPDTGELFF
.	TRBJ2-7	TRBV5-4	.	TGTGCCAGCAGCCCCGGACACCCCTACGAGCAGTACTTC	CASSPGHPYEQYF
.	TRBJ1-6	TRBV7-9	TRBD1	TGTGCCAGCAGCCACGGGACAGGAAATTCACCCCTCCACTTT	CASSHGTGNSPLHF
.	TRBJ2-7	TRBV7-2	TRBD1	TGTGCCAGCAGCCCAAAAAGGACAGGGATGCACTCCTACGAGCAGTACTTC	CASSPKRTGMHSYEQYF
.	TRBJ2-7	TRBV29-1	TRBD1	TGCAGCGTTGAAGATCGGGACAGGGGTACATCCTACGAGCAGTACTTC	CSVEDRDRGTSYEQYF
.	TRBJ2-7	TRBV19	TRBD1	TGTGCCAGTAGTATTGACAGGGGGTACGAGCAGTACTTC	CASSIDRGYEQYF
.	TRBJ2-5	TRBV9	.	TGTGCCAGCAGCGTAGCGGCAGGACAAGAGACCCAGTACTTC	CASSVAAGQETQYF
.	TRBJ1-2	TRBV5-8	TRBD1	TGTGCCAGCAGCTTGTGGTCAGGGGGCGGTTTCGACTATGGCTACACCTTC	CASSLWSGGGFDYGYTF
.	TRBJ2-2	TRBV5-1	.	TGCGCCAGCAGCTTGGAGTGGGGGCCCGGGGAGCTGTTTTTT	CASSLEWGPGELFF
.	TRBJ1-4	TRBV27	TRBD1	TGTGCCAGCAGTTTGCGGCAGGGGGAGCTTAATGAAAAACTGTTTTTT	CASSLRQGELNEKLFF
.	TRBJ1-2	TRBV6-5	.	TGTGCCAGCAGCAAGACAGCACATAGGGGCTACACCTTC	CASSKTAHRGYTF
.	TRBJ2-5	TRBV5-1	TRBD1	TGCGCCAGCAGCTTTCGGACAGGTTCGACGAAAGAGACCCAGTACTTC	CASSFRTGSTKETQYF
.	TRBJ2-1	TRBV6-6	TRBD2	TGTGCCAGCAGTTGGAGTAGCGGGGGGGCGGGGAATGAGCAGTTCTTC	CASSWSSGGAGNEQFF
few	TRBJ2-1	TRBV7-2	.	TGTGCCAGCAGCTTAGGGTGGGGCAGGGAGCAGTTCTTC	CASSLGWGREQFF
.	TRBJ1-2	TRBV6-1	TRBD1	TGTGCCAGCAGCAAAGGGACAGGGTGGGATGGCTACACCTTC	CASSKGTGWDGYTF
.	TRBJ2-7	TRBV6-5	TRBD1	TGTGCCAGCAGCCCAATAGGGACAGGGGTCTACGAGCAGTACTTC	CASSPIGTGVYEQYF
.	TRBJ1-1	TRBV21-1	.	TGTGCCAGCAGCAAAATCGTAGAGAACACTGAAGCTTTCTTT	CASSKIVENTEAFF
.	TRBJ1-4	TRBV6-6	.	TGTGCCAGCAGTTACCATACAGGCCGTGGAGAAAAACTGTTTTTT	CASSYHTGRGEKLFF
.	TRBJ2-7	TRBV5-4	.	TGTGCCAGCAGCGAAGACAGTACCTACGAGCAGTACTTC	CASSEDSTYEQYF
.	TRBJ1-5	TRBV6-5	.	TGTGCCAGCAGACTAGCAGGGTCCAATCAGCCCCAGCATTTT	CASRLAGSNQPQHF
.	TRBJ2-7	TRBV10-1	.	TGCGCCAGCAGTGAGGGGCCCTCCTACGAGCAGTACTTC	CASSEGPSYEQYF
.	TRBJ1-1	TRBV13	.	TGTGCCAGCAGCTCTCTTCAAACAAGGCGTAGGGGCACTGAAGCTTTCTTT	CASSSLQTRRRGTEAFF
.	TRBJ2-5	TRBV5-1	TRBD2	TGCGCCAGCAGCTTGGCGGTCAAAGCGGGGGGTCAAGAGACCCAGTACTTC	CASSLAVKAGGQETQYF
.	TRBJ1-2	TRBV4-1	.	TGCGCCAGCAGCCAAGGGGGGGGCAGGCCTAACTATGGCTACACCTTC	CASSQGGGRPNYGYTF
.	TRBJ1-2	TRBV28	TRBD1	TGTGCCAGCAGTTCGGGTCAGGGGGCTTTTGGCTACACCTTC	CASSSGQGAFGYTF
.	TRBJ2-3	TRBV6-6	TRBD2	TGTGCCGGAAGCGGGGGGATCACAGATACGCAGTATTTT	CAGSGGITDTQYF
.	TRBJ1-6	TRBV7-9	TRBD1	TGTGCCAGCAGCCACCCCCGACAGGGGGCCTTTAATTCACCCCTCCACTTT	CASSHPRQGAFNSPLHF
.	TRBJ2-5	TRBV5-7	.	TGTGCCAGCAGCTTGTTGACAGTCCAAGAGACCCAGTACTTC	CASSLLTVQETQYF
.	TRBJ1-2	TRBV15	TRBD1	TGTGCCACCAGCAGACCTCGACAGGGACGATATGGCTACACCTTC	CATSRPRQGRYGYTF
.	TRBJ2-2	TRBV5-1	.	TGCGCCAGCAGCTTGGATGGCCGGCAGGGGAACACCGGGGAGCTGTTTTTT	CASSLDGRQGNTGELFF
.	TRBJ1-1	TRBV18	.	TGTGCCAGCTCAATGGGGGCCTCGAACACTGAAGCTTTCTTT	CASSMGASNTEAFF
.	TRBJ1-4	TRBV2	.	TGTGCCAGCAGTGAAACAGATCTTGCAACTAATGAAAAACTGTTTTTT	CASSETDLATNEKLFF
.	TRBJ2-7	TRBV27	.	TGTGCCAGCAGTTCTGGCAGGGCAGTTTACGAGCAGTACTTC	CASSSGRAVYEQYF
.	TRBJ2-5	TRBV10-2	.	TGCGCCAGCAGCCCTAGACAGCGACGTCCCCAAGAGACCCAGTACTTC	CASSPRQRRPQETQYF
.	TRBJ2-3	TRBV11-1	TRBD1	TGTGCCAGCAGCTACCAGACAGGGAGCACAGATACGCAGTATTTT	CASSYQTGSTDTQYF
many	TRBJ1-1	TRBV10-3	TRBD1	TGTGCCATCAGTGAGGGACAGGGTAACACTGAAGCTTTCTTT	CAISEGQGNTEAFF
.	TRBJ1-6	TRBV4-3	TRBD1	TGCGCCAGCAGCCAAGATACAGGGGACTCACCCCTCCACTTT	CASSQDTGDSPLHF
.	TRBJ2-3	TRBV7-8	TRBD1	TGTGCCAGCAGCTTAGTCGGGACAGCCCTAGATACGCAGTATTTT	CASSLVGTALDTQYF
.	TRBJ2-1	TRBV6-5	.	TGTGCCAGCAAGGGCAGGGGATCGTCCTACAATGAGCAGTTCTTC	CASKGRGSSYNEQFF
few	TRBJ1-4	TRBV9	TRBD1	TGTGCCAGCAGCGCAGGACAGGGAAGAGGAGCTAATGAAAAACTGTTTTTT	CASSAGQGRGANEKLFF
.	TRBJ2-7	TRBV28	TRBD1	TGTGCCAGCAGTTTACGACAGGGTTCCTACGAGCAGTACTTC	CASSLRQGSYEQYF
.	TRBJ1-5	TRBV7-9	.	TGTGCCAGCAGCCCAATAGGGGTGGATCAGCCCCAGCATTTT	CASSPIGVDQPQHF
.	TRBJ2-1	TRBV10-3	TRBD1	TGTGCCATCAGTGATTCGTTGACAGGGAGAGGAGGATACGACAATGAGCAGTTCTTC	CAISDSLTGRGGYDNEQFF
.	TRBJ1-1	TRBV5-1	.	TGCGCCAGCACTACCGGGGGGGTTAACACTGAAGCTTTCTTT	CASTTGGVNTEAFF
.	TRBJ1-5	TRBV7-9	.	TGTGTAGCGGGTGGGGTGATTAGCAATCAGCCCCAGCATTTT	CVAGGVISNQPQHF
.	TRBJ1-5	TRBV6-6	.	TGTGCCAGCAGTTACCGCGCTCGGGATCACAATCAGCCCCAGCATTTT	CASSYRARDHNQPQHF
medium-sized	TRBJ2-7	TRBV19	.	TGTGCCAGTAGTATCGGAGGGGCCTACGAGCAGTACTTC	CASSIGGAYEQYF
once	TRBJ2-6	TRBV7-9	TRBD2	TGTGCCAGCGTGCCGGGACTAGCTATCTCTGGGGCCAACGTCCTGACTTTC	CASVPGLAISGANVLTF
.	TRBJ2-7	TRBV5-1	TRBD1	TGCGCCAGCAGCCCTGGACAGGGCGGCGGTGAGGCCTACGAGCAGTACTTC	CASSPGQGGGEAYEQYF
once	TRBJ2-2	TRBV19	.	TGTGCCAGTAGTCTGGACTTGTACACCGGGGAGCTGTTTTTT	CASSLDLYTGELFF
.	TRBJ2-2	TRBV5-1	TRBD2	TGCGCCAGCAGCGACACGCGGGGGGCGAACACCGGGGAGCTGTTTTTT	CASSDTRGANTGELFF
.	TRBJ1-1	TRBV5-1	TRBD1	TGCGCCAGCAGCCCCTCCGGGACAGGGAACACTGAAGCTTTCTTT	CASSPSGTGNTEAFF